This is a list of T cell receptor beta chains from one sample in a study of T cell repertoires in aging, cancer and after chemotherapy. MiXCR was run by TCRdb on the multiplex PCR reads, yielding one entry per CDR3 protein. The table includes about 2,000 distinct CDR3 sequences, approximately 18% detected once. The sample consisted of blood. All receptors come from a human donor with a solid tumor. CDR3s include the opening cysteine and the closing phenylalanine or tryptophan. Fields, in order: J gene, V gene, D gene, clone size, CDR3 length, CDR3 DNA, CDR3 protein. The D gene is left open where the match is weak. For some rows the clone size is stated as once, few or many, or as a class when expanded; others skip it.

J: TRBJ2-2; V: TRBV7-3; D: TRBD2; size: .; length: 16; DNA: TGTGCCAGCAGTGACCGACTAGCGGTGAACACCGGGGAGCTGTTTTTT; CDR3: CASSDRLAVNTGELFF
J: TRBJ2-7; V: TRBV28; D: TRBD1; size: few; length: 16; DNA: TGTGCCAGCAGCCCGGACAGGCAACCTGTCTCCTACGAGCAGTACTTC; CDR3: CASSPDRQPVSYEQYF
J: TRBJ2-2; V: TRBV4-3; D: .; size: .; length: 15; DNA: TGCGCCAGCAGCCAAGGGGTCGTGAACACCGGGGAGCTGTTTTTT; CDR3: CASSQGVVNTGELFF
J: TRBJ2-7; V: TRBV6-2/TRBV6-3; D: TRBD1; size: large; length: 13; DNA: TGTGCCAGCAGCAAGGGACAGGGGCGCGAGCAGTACTTC; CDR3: CASSKGQGREQYF
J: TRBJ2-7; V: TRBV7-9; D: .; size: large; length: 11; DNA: TGTGCCAGCAGCCCGAGCTACGAGCAGTACTTC; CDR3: CASSPSYEQYF
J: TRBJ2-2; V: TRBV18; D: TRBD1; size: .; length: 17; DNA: TGTGCCAGCTCACTTAACGAGGGACAGGGTACCTCCGGGGAGCTGTTTTTT; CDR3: CASSLNEGQGTSGELFF
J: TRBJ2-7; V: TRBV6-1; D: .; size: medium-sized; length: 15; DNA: TGTGCCAGCACTTCAGGTACGGTGGCCATCTACGAGCAGTACTTC; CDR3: CASTSGTVAIYEQYF
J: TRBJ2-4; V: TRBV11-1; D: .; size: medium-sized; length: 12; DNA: TGTGCCAGCAGCTTAGATGACCTGAGACAGTACTTC; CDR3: CASSLDDLRQYF
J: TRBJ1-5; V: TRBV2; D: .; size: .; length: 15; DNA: TGTGCCAGCAGTGGACTTAGGATGACGGATCAGCCCCAGCATTTT; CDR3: CASSGLRMTDQPQHF
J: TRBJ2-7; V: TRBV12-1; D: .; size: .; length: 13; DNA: TGTGCCAGCAGGGGGCCAAGGGGCCACGAGCAGTACTTC; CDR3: CASRGPRGHEQYF
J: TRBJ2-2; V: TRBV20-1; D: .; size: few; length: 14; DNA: TGCAGTGCTTATATGGGGACGGGGACCGGGGAGCTGTTTTTT; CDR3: CSAYMGTGTGELFF
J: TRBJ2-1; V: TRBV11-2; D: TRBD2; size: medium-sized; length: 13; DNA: TGTGCCAGCAGCTCCTCTCGGGGGGACGAGCAGTTCTTC; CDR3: CASSSSRGDEQFF
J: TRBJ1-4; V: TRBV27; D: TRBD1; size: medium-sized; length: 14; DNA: TGTGCCAGCAGTCCCGGGACAGGGCACGAAAAACTGTTTTTT; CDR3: CASSPGTGHEKLFF
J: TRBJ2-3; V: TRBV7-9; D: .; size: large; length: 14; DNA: TGTGCCAGCAGCCCACCGGCGAGGGAAGATACGCAGTATTTT; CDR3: CASSPPAREDTQYF
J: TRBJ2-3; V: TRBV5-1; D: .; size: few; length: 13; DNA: TGCGCCAGCAGCTTGGACCAGGAGGATACGCAGTATTTT; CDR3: CASSLDQEDTQYF
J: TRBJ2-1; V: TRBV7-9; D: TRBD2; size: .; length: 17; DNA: TGTGCCAGCCCTAGAACTAGCGGACTAGCGGGAAGTTCAGGGCAGTTCTTC; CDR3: CASPRTSGLAGSSGQFF
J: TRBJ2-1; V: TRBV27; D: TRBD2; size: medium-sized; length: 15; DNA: TGTGCCAGCAGTGCCCCGGCACTAGCGATATATGAGCAGTTCTTC; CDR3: CASSAPALAIYEQFF
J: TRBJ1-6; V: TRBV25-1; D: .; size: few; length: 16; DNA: TGTGCCAGCAGTGAGGGCAGTAGCTCCTATAATTCACCCCTCCACTTT; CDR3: CASSEGSSSYNSPLHF
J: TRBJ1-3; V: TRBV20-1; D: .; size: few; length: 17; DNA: TGCAGTGCTAGCCCAATCCCCGGCCGGGACTCTGGAAACACCATATATTTT; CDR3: CSASPIPGRDSGNTIYF
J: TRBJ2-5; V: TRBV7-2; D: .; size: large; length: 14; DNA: TGTGCCAGCAGCTTAGTATCACCCCAAGAGACCCAGTACTTC; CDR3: CASSLVSPQETQYF
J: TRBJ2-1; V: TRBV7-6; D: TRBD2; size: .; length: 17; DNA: TGTGCCAGCAGCTTAGGGGCCGGGAGGGCTCAAACCCATGAGCAGTTCTTC; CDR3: CASSLGAGRAQTHEQFF
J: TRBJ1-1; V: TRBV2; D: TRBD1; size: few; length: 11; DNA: TGTGCCAGCAGGGACAGGGGACAAGCTTTCTTT; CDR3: CASRDRGQAFF
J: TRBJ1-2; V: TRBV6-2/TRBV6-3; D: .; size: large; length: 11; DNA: TGTGCCAGCAGCCAGATCTATGGCTACACCTTC; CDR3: CASSQIYGYTF
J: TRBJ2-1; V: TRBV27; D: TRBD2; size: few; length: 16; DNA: TGTGCCAGCAGAGATCCGAGCGGGATCTCCTACAATGAGCAGTTCTTC; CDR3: CASRDPSGISYNEQFF
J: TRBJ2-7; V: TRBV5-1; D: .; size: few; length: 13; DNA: TGCGCCAGCAGCCACTGGGGAGATTACGAGCAGTACTTC; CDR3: CASSHWGDYEQYF
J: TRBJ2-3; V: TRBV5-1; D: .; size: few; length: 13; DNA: TGCGCCAGCAGCTTGGATTACACAGATACGCAGTATTTT; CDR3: CASSLDYTDTQYF
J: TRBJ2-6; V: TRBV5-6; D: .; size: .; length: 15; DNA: TGTGCCAGCAGCTCACAGGGCTCTGGGGCCAACGTCCTGACTTTC; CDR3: CASSSQGSGANVLTF
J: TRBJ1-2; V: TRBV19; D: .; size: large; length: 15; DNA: TGTGCCAGTAGTATTAGGGTTTCCGCTAACTATGGCTACACCTTC; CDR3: CASSIRVSANYGYTF
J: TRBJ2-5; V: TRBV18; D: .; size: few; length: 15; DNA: TGTGCCAGCTCACCACCGGGCCAACCAAGGGAGACCCAGTACTTC; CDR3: CASSPPGQPRETQYF
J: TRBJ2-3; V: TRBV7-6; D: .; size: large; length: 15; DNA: TGTGCCAGCAGCTCGGGCCGGGACTTCACAGATACGCAGTATTTT; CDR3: CASSSGRDFTDTQYF
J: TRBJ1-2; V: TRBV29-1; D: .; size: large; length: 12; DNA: TGCAGCGTGAAGGACAGAAACTATGGCTACACCTTC; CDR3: CSVKDRNYGYTF
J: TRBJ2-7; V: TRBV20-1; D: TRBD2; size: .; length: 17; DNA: TGCAGTGCTAGAGTAGGGAAGCGGGAGGGCTTCTCCTACGAGCAGTACTTC; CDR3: CSARVGKREGFSYEQYF
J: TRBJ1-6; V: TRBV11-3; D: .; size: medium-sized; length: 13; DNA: TGTGCCAGCAGCTTAGATCAGGGCTCACCCCTCCACTTT; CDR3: CASSLDQGSPLHF
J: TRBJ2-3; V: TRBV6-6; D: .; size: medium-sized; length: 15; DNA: TGTGCCAGCAGTTACGGGGGATTTAGCACAGATACGCAGTATTTT; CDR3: CASSYGGFSTDTQYF
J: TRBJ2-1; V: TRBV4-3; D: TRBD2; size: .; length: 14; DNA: TGCGCCAGCAGCCCAGGACTAGCTGAAAATGAGCAGTTCTTC; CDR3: CASSPGLAENEQFF
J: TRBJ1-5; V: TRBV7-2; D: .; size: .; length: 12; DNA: TGTGCCAGCAGCTCGGGGGGCCAGCCCCAGCATTTT; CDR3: CASSSGGQPQHF
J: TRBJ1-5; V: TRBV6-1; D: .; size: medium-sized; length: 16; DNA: TGTGCCAGCGTAGAACAGCCGGGGTTACCCAATCAGCCCCAGCATTTT; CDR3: CASVEQPGLPNQPQHF